The next 32 T cell receptor beta chains were all read from a single sample in a study of breast tumors, draining lymph nodes, adjacent tissues (dated by TCRdb to between 2015 and 2016). Receptors were amplified or captured by multiplex PCR. Instrument used: Illumina HiSeq 2000. The public reads were run again by TCRdb, first through fastp at Q25 and then through MiXCR, and only productive beta chains were kept. Rows matching on CDR3 protein sequence are summarized as one entry with the most common DNA and genes. The table for this sample lists about 21,000 distinct CDR3 sequences; roughly 32% of them were counted only once. Roughly 10% of the sample comes from the top ten. Sequenced input: breast tumor tissue. The receptor source for this set is a female donor with breast cancer. Some clones in this sample may be carry-over from other donors' samples.

V gene TRBV27 combines with J gene TRBJ2-3, with D perhaps matching TRBD2 (6 bases). V dropped 6 bases and J dropped 2 bases, with 9 bases sitting between them. CDR3 length equals 13 residues. In germline, CDR1 is MNHEY, CDR2 SMNVEV (reference sequence). CDR3 residues: CASRGLDTDTQYF. CDR3 in DNA: TGTGCCAGCAGGGGACTCGACACAGATACGCAGTATTTT.

This clonotype was counted ten times or more. The chain is built from TRBV5-6 and TRBJ2-1, with a possible D match to TRBD2 (5 bases). Trimming removed 0 bases at V and 7 bases at J, with 14 bases between. The CDR3 totals 15 residues. Germline CDR1 SGHDT, CDR2 YYEEEE. The CDR3 nucleotides are TGTGCCAGCAGCTTGGGTACGTGGGAGCAAAATGAGCAGTTCTTC. It yields the protein CASSLGTWEQNEQFF.

Remarks on this clonotype: A much larger clone differs by one base, so this may be a read error. The CDR3 region is CASRFRGFHRPQHF. The CDR3 DNA reads TGTGCCAGCAGGTTCCGTGGATTTCATCGGCCCCAGCATTTT. The V call is TRBV6-2 or TRBV6-3, the J call TRBJ1-5; no clear D. V lost 6 bases, J lost 9 bases, and 18 bases lay in between. The CDR3 runs to 14 residues. Germline CDR1 reads MNHEY; CDR2 reads SVGEGT.

The chain carries TRBV11-2 and TRBJ1-2; D perhaps matches TRBD1 (6 bases). This CDR3 spans 15 amino acids. V lost 6 bases and J 7 bases, leaving 21 bases between the germline ends. Germline CDR1 is SGHAT and CDR2 is FQNNGV. CDR3: CASSPPGGLRAGYTF. CDR3 DNA sequence: TGTGCCAGCAGTCCTCCCGGGGGCCTGCGGGCTGGCTACACCTTC. The full variable domain, completed using reference TRBV11-2 and TRBJ1-2, is EAGVAQSPRYKIIEKRQSVAFWCNPISGHATLYWYQQILGQGPKLLIQFQNNGVVDDSQLPKDRFSAERLKGVDSTLKIQPAKLEDSAVYLCASSPPGGLRAGYTFGSGTRLTVV.

This clonotype was detected ten times or more. This chain uses TRBV7-9 with TRBJ2-1; 8 positions agree with TRBD2. J gave up 9 bases and V 2 bases, and 9 bases lay outside the gene matches. Germline V gene data show CDR1 as SEHNR and CDR2 as FQNEAQ (reference sequence). This CDR3 is built from 15 residues. CDR3 residues: CASSLTLGLDCEQFF. In DNA, the CDR3 is TGTGCCAGCAGCTTAACTCTGGGACTAGATTGTGAGCAGTTCTTC.

The sample holds many counts of this clonotype. The genes are TRBV10-3 and TRBJ2-7; D tentatively reads TRBD1 or TRBD2 (5 bases each). Between the trimmed V and J ends, which lost 7 bases and 5 bases, there was a span of 15 bases. This CDR3 is built from 13 residues. Germline V CDR1 and CDR2: ENHRY, SYGVKD. This CDR3 is CAIKRAGLNEQYF. The CDR3 DNA reads as TGTGCCATCAAGAGGGCAGGGTTGAACGAGCAGTACTTC.

There are many counts of this clonotype. This chain uses TRBV6-1 with TRBJ1-2; tentative D call: TRBD1 (5 bases). The V end was cut by 4 bases, the J end by 7 bases, with 19 bases between. CDR3 length equals 15 residues. Germline values: CDR1 MNHNS, CDR2 SASEGT. The CDR3: CASSGGVWIVGGYTF. CDR3 coding DNA: TGTGCCAGCAGTGGGGGGGTCTGGATAGTGGGTGGCTACACCTTC.

Ten or more counts support this clonotype. The chain is built from TRBV9 and TRBJ2-1, with 8 bases lining up with TRBD2. The CDR3 has 13 amino acids. Germline V gene sequence: CDR1 SGDLS, CDR2 YYNGEE. Losses at the gene ends were 3 bases for V and 4 bases for J; bases not matched to a gene: 0. The CDR3 region is CASSGGGYNEQFF. Here the CDR3 DNA reads TGTGCCAGCAGCGGCGGGGGGTACAATGAGCAGTTCTTC.

This clonotype showed up many times. The chain carries TRBV6-5 and TRBJ2-7; possible D gene TRBD2, 5 bases. Trimming shortened V by 2 bases and J by 1 base, and 15 bases separated the two germline ends. CDR3 length: 16 amino acids. Per germline, CDR1 MNHEY and CDR2 SVGAGI. CDR3 region: CASSYDRRRRSYEQYF. CDR3 nucleotides: TGTGCCAGCAGTTACGATCGGCGGCGGAGGTCCTACGAGCAGTACTTC.

Many counts were recorded for this clonotype. The gene calls are TRBV7-9 and TRBJ1-4, with D hard to call. This CDR3 is built from 11 residues. Trimming took 6 bases from V and 12 from J, leaving 11 bases between them. The germline V gene has CDR1 SEHNR and CDR2 FQNEAQ (reference sequence). The CDR3 nucleotides read TGTGCCAGCAGTAGCCAGGTAGAACTGTTTTTT. Its protein product is CASSSQVELFF. The whole variable domain, remainder taken from reference TRBV7-9 and TRBJ1-4, is DTGVSQNPRHKITKRGQNVTFRCDPISEHNRLYWYRQTLGQGPEFLTYFQNEAQLEKSRLLSDRFSAERPKGSFSTLEIQRTEQGDSAMYLCASSSQVELFFGSGTQLSVL.

V usage is TRBV29-1 and J usage is TRBJ2-7, with 8 bases that match TRBD1. This CDR3 comprises 13 residues. The ends lost 0 bases at V and 4 bases at J; junction bases unmatched: 2. Germline V gene sequence: CDR1 SQVTM, CDR2 ANQGSEA. CDR3 in amino acids: CSVEEGQVYEQYF. The CDR3 nucleotides read TGCAGCGTTGAAGAGGGACAGGTTTACGAGCAGTACTTC.

This clonotype was counted many times. The chain employs TRBV15 and TRBJ2-1, with 8 positions matching TRBD1. The CDR3 is 16 amino acids. CDR1 is LNHNV, CDR2 YYDKDF, per germline (reference sequence). With 0 bases clipped from V and 8 bases from J, the junction kept 9 bases outside the gene matches. CDR3 nucleotides: TGTGCCACCAGCAGAGATCCCCCGACAGGGGTACATGAGCAGTTCTTC. This codes for CATSRDPPTGVHEQFF.

This clonotype was observed many times. This chain uses TRBV29-1 with TRBJ2-1; 8 bases map to TRBD1. The CDR3 consists of 12 residues. Germline V gene data show CDR1 as SQVTM and CDR2 as ANQGSEA. Trimming at V came to 5 bases and at J to 9 bases, leaving 6 bases not matched to a gene. CDR3 coding DNA: TGCAGCGTTTCCGACAGGGGAGGTGAGCAGTTCTTC. Protein: CSVSDRGGEQFF.

This clonotype was detected many times. This chain uses TRBV7-9 with TRBJ2-1; TRBD2 matches 14 bases. Looked up from germline, CDR1 is SEHNR and CDR2 is FQNEAQ (reference sequence). V trimming: 3 bases; J trimming: 5 bases; junction bases outside the gene matches: 3. This CDR3 has 16 amino acids. The CDR3 bases are TGTGCCAGCAGCTTCCCGGGACTAGCGGGAGACAATGAGCAGTTCTTC. Translation: CASSFPGLAGDNEQFF.

J is TRBJ2-7 and V is TRBV20-1, with TRBD2 matching 9 bases. Trimming cost V 5 bases and J 6 bases; bases outside gene matches: 11. From germline, CDR1 is DFQATT and CDR2 SNEGSKA (reference sequence). This CDR3 region has 14 residues. Written as DNA, the CDR3 is TGCAGTGCTCAAGGGACTAGCCATACCGGCGAGCAGTACTTC. Translated: CSAQGTSHTGEQYF.

This clonotype was counted many times. The chain employs TRBV20-1 and TRBJ2-7; 10 nucleotides agree with TRBD2. Losses at the gene ends were 5 bases for V and 7 bases for J; bases not matched to a gene: 23. The CDR3 runs 18 residues. Germline assignment: CDR1 DFQATT and CDR2 SNEGSKA (reference sequence). The CDR3 sequence is CSAFETSGHPVPGGEQYF. The CDR3 DNA follows: TGCAGTGCTTTCGAGACTAGCGGGCATCCCGTACCGGGGGGGGAGCAGTACTTC.

About this clonotype: This may come from a read error, since a much larger clone is one base off. The V and J genes are TRBV6-2 or TRBV6-3 and TRBJ2-7, with D possibly being TRBD1 or TRBD2 (6 bases each). Trimming removed 9 bases at V and 3 bases at J, with 27 bases between. This CDR3 region has 17 residues. CDR1 MNHEY and CDR2 SVGEGT come from the germline V gene. The CDR3 spells CASEGSGASETNYEQYF. In DNA form, the CDR3 reads TGTGCCAGTGAAGGGTCGGGGGCTAGCGAGACGAACTACGAGCAGTACTTC.

J is TRBJ1-1 and V is TRBV20-1; D gene uncertain. V was clipped by 7 bases and J by 2 bases, with 11 bases between them. Germline assignment: CDR1 DFQATT and CDR2 SNEGSKA (reference sequence). The CDR3 runs 12 residues. The CDR3 sequence is CSDMGLNTEAFF. For the CDR3, the DNA is TGCAGTGACATGGGCCTCAACACTGAAGCTTTCTTT.

This clonotype was found many times. This chain links TRBV20-1 with TRBJ2-1; no clear D. This CDR3 has 12 amino acids. With 6 bases removed from V and 8 bases from J, the gap between germline ends came to 14 bases. Germline CDR1 DFQATT, CDR2 SNEGSKA (reference sequence). CDR3 DNA: TGCAGTGCCGCCAGACGTGGGGATGAGCAGTTCTTC. Translated: CSAARRGDEQFF.

The V call is TRBV29-1, the J call TRBJ2-7; D gene ambiguous. Germline V CDR1 and CDR2: SQVTM, ANQGSEA. The CDR3 sequence is 13 residues long. The ends were cut back, 4 bases at V and 4 bases at J, with 14 bases in the middle. The CDR3 region is CSVVIVGNYEQYF. CDR3 in DNA: TGCAGCGTTGTTATAGTGGGTAATTACGAGCAGTACTTC.

This clonotype was seen ten or more times. The rearrangement uses TRBV12-5 and TRBJ1-2, with D tentatively TRBD1 (5 bases). V was shortened by 1 base and J by 5 bases, with 14 bases between the two germline ends. In germline, CDR1 is LGHNT, CDR2 FRNRAP. The CDR3 length is 15 residues. Written as DNA, the CDR3 is TGTGCTAGTGGTTTGGGACAGCCCGTGGGGTATGGCTACACCTTC. Residues: CASGLGQPVGYGYTF.

This clonotype has at least ten counts. The chain uses TRBV11-3 and TRBJ1-6, with TRBD1 identical over 10 bases. There are 17 residues in the CDR3. After removal of 6 bases from V and 2 bases from J, the junction contained 7 bases not matched to a gene. Germline V CDR1 and CDR2: SGHNT, YENEEA. The CDR3 DNA reads as TGTGCCAGCAGTACGAGACAGGGGGCGGCCTATAATTCACCCCTCCACTTT. It yields the protein CASSTRQGAAYNSPLHF.

This clonotype was detected many times. This sequence joins TRBV7-2 and TRBJ2-1; 15 bases map to TRBD2. This CDR3 has 18 residues. CDR1 and CDR2 from the germline V gene are SGHTA and FQGNSA. V shed 6 bases, J shed 7 bases, and the junction held 13 bases outside the gene matches. The chain's CDR3 is CASSPGLAGGPAVNEQFF. DNA for the CDR3: TGTGCCAGCAGTCCCGGACTAGCGGGAGGGCCCGCGGTGAATGAGCAGTTCTTC. The complete variable domain, with remaining parts taken from reference TRBV7-2 and TRBJ2-1, reads GAGVSQSPSNKVTEKGKDVELRCDPISGHTALYWYRQSLGQGLEFLIYFQGNSAPDKSGLPSDRFSAERTGGSVSTLTIQRTQQEDSAVYLCASSPGLAGGPAVNEQFFGPGTRLTVL.

Ten or more counts support this clonotype. The chain couples TRBV5-6 to TRBJ1-6; 8 positions agree with TRBD1. Germline values: CDR1 SGHDT, CDR2 YYEEEE. V was pared by 3 bases and J by 8 bases, with 13 bases of the junction left unmatched. The CDR3 runs 17 residues. This chain's CDR3 is CASSSRTGKGPYSPLHF. CDR3 DNA: TGTGCCAGCAGCTCCCGGACAGGGAAGGGACCCTATTCACCCCTCCACTTT.

Comment on this clonotype: A single base separates this from a much larger clone, so it may be a read error. Here the CDR3 omits its conserved ending phenylalanine or tryptophan, so a read error is the likely source. The V and J genes are TRBV7-2 and TRBJ1-2, with TRBD1 identical over 10 bases. Germline lookup yields CDR1 SGHTA and CDR2 FQGNSA. V shed 5 bases and J 2 bases; nucleotides not matched to a gene: 5. There are 15 residues in the CDR3. CDR3 nucleotide sequence: TGTGCCAGCAGCCTCAGACAGGGGGCGAACTATGGCTACACCTCC. Its translation: CASSLRQGANYGYTS.

This clonotype was observed at least ten times. The gene calls are TRBV6-2 or TRBV6-3 and TRBJ2-2; D may match TRBD1 or TRBD2 (5 bases each). Germline V gives CDR1 MNHEY, CDR2 SVGEGT. The CDR3 has 14 amino acids. The ends were cut back, 6 bases at V and 0 bases at J, with 8 bases in the middle. This CDR3 reads CASSRDANTGELFF. In DNA form, the CDR3 reads TGTGCCAGCAGCCGGGACGCGAACACCGGGGAGCTGTTTTTT.

This clonotype showed up many times. This chain connects TRBV20-1 to TRBJ1-5; 8 nucleotides line up with TRBD1. The V segment lost 1 base and the J segment 7 bases; nucleotides outside the gene matches: 6. This CDR3 has 14 residues. Germline values: CDR1 DFQATT, CDR2 SNEGSKA (reference sequence). The CDR3 DNA sequence: TGCAGTGCTAGAGGCGGACAGGGTGAACAGCCCCAGCATTTT. Protein sequence: CSARGGQGEQPQHF.

This clonotype was counted only a few times. The chain employs TRBV6-2 or TRBV6-3 and TRBJ1-5; unclear D gene. Trimming pared 5 bases from V and 3 bases from J, leaving 11 bases between. The CDR3 consists of 14 residues. The germline CDR1 and CDR2 sequences are MNHEY and SVGEGT. This CDR3 reads CASSQDGPNQPQHF. DNA for the CDR3: TGTGCCAGCAGTCAGGACGGACCCAATCAGCCCCAGCATTTT.

This clonotype was found many times. J is TRBJ2-7 and V is TRBV27; 11 bases fit TRBD1. CDR1 and CDR2 (germline): MNHEY, SMNVEV (reference sequence). V lost 3 bases, J lost 0 bases, and 13 bases stayed unmatched. CDR3 length: 19 amino acids. CDR3 sequence (DNA): TGTGCCAGCAGTTTGGGGACAGGACAGGGGGCAACGAACTCCTACGAGCAGTACTTC. Residues: CASSLGTGQGATNSYEQYF.

By sample fraction, this clonotype is medium-sized (0.01 to 0.1%). The rearrangement links TRBV5-1 to TRBJ2-7; TRBD2 aligns across 9 bases. The CDR3 spans 18 residues. The germline V gene has CDR1 SGHRS and CDR2 YFSETQ. After removal of 1 base from V and 3 bases from J, the junction contained 14 bases not matched to a gene. The CDR3 DNA follows: TGCGCCAGCAGCTTGTCGGGGGTTAGCGGGAGAGGGGGCTACGAGCAGTACTTC. Translation gives CASSLSGVSGRGGYEQYF.

This clonotype was seen ten or more times. The V gene is TRBV5-1, the J gene TRBJ1-2, with D unresolved. The germline V gene encodes CDR1 SGHRS and CDR2 YFSETQ. The length of the CDR3 is 13 residues. Deletions cut 0 bases from V and 4 bases from J, with 7 bases between. The CDR3 DNA reads as TGCGCCAGCAGCTTGGAGTTTAGCTATGGCTACACCTTC. Amino acid sequence: CASSLEFSYGYTF.

As for this clonotype: The junction departs from the called germline gene at one end, perhaps through a read error. The chain has TRBV5-1 and TRBJ2-3; D is perhaps TRBD2 (6 bases). Germline assignment: CDR1 SGHRS and CDR2 YFSETQ. This CDR3 comprises 14 residues. DNA of the CDR3: TGCGCTAGCAGCTTAGCGGAAAGCGCAGATACGCAGTATTTT. It codes for CASSLAESADTQYF.